This T cell receptor (beta chain) was profiled in a study of cytomegalovirus exposure and HLA in healthy donors. Study-level findings and limits: Reports showed the classifier diagnosing cytomegalovirus status with high specificity and sensitivity. The study recorded more than 150 TCR beta chains that were cytomegalovirus-associated.

Data came from immunoSEQ multiplex PCR; TCRdb stores just in-frame clones and leaves some out. The sample yields over 200,000 clones, 87% seen once. The CDR3 consists of 14 residues. Germline V gene sequence: CDR1 SGDLS, CDR2 YYNGEE. V dropped 0 bases and J dropped 5 bases, with 9 bases sitting between them. Concerning this clone itself: Its target is unknown.

The TCR originated in a woman under 30 in good health and CMV-seropositive. This chain uses TRBV9 with TRBJ2-1, with D tentatively TRBD1 (6 bases). Sequences were obtained from PBMCs. CDR3 in DNA: TGTGCCAGCAGCGTAGACAGGGTCCACAATGAGCAGTTCTTC. Its protein is CASSVDRVHNEQFF.